Below are 28 T cell receptor beta chains sequenced from a single sample in a study of shared clonotypes between healthy human individuals. Clones were read by immunoSEQ multiplex PCR, and TCRdb kept only the in-frame ones, dropping some. Of roughly 2 million clones in the sample, 90% to 95% were seen once. The sequenced material came from naive CD4+ T cells sorted from blood. The subset here: CD45RA+ positively selected. These receptors originate from a man aged 18-30 years in good health.

J is TRBJ2-7 and V is TRBV2, with 7 bases lining up with TRBD1. Germline CDR1 is SNHLY and CDR2 is FYNNEI. There are 15 residues in the CDR3. V trimming: 2 bases; J trimming: 1 base; junction bases outside the gene matches: 5. CDR3 amino acids: CASSEFGTASYEQYF. The CDR3 DNA reads TGTGCCAGCAGTGAATTTGGGACAGCATCCTACGAGCAGTACTTC.

This rearrangement joins TRBV20-1 to TRBJ2-1, with D unclear. CDR3 length equals 11 residues. Germline loops: CDR1 DFQATT, CDR2 SNEGSKA (reference sequence). Trimming cost V 0 bases and J 11 bases, with 8 bases left between them. CDR3 region: CSARDRDKQFF. The CDR3 nucleotides are TGCAGTGCTAGAGATCGAGACAAGCAGTTCTTC.

The CDR3, as DNA: TGTGCCAGCAGTGAAGTATCGGTGAATAATTCACCCCTCCACTTT. It yields the protein CASSEVSVNNSPLHF. The chain couples TRBV2 to TRBJ1-6, with D uncertain. Germline assignment: CDR1 SNHLY and CDR2 FYNNEI. Trimming cost V 1 base and J 5 bases, with 9 bases left between them. The CDR3 runs 15 residues.

This chain uses TRBV5-1 with TRBJ1-6; no clear D. V gave up 3 bases and J gave up 8 bases, with 12 bases separating them. Germline CDR1 is SGHRS and CDR2 is YFSETQ. CDR3 length equals 14 residues. The CDR3, as DNA: TGCGCCAGCAGCTCTGGCCAGGAGGATTCACCCCTCCACTTT. Protein product: CASSSGQEDSPLHF. The variable domain in full, with the rest retrieved from reference TRBV5-1 and TRBJ1-6, is KAGVTQTPRYLIKTRGQQVTLSCSPISGHRSVSWYQQTPGQGLQFLFEYFSETQRNKGNFPGRFSGRQFSNSRSEMNVSTLELGDSALYLCASSSGQEDSPLHFGNGTRLTVT.

The CDR3 reads CASSAGTGAHEQYF. The CDR3 DNA reads as TGTGCCAGCAGCGCCGGGACAGGGGCCCACGAGCAGTACTTC. The gene calls are TRBV11-1 and TRBJ2-7; 10 positions agree with TRBD1. V gave up 5 bases and J gave up 5 bases; unmatched junction bases: 6. The CDR3 runs to 14 residues. Per the germline V gene, CDR1 is SGHAT and CDR2 is FQDESV (reference sequence).

This clone is a singleton in its sample. The gene calls are TRBV29-1 and TRBJ1-5, with a possible D match to TRBD1 (5 bases). CDR3 size: 13 residues. V lost 6 bases and J lost 1, with 10 bases in between. Germline CDR1 SQVTM, CDR2 ANQGSEA. CDR3 amino acids: CSVRGESNQPQHF. CDR3 DNA: TGCAGCGTCCGGGGGGAGAGCAATCAGCCCCAGCATTTT.

The rearrangement links TRBV30 to TRBJ1-6; the D is unclear. Germline V CDR1 and CDR2: GTSNPN, SVGIG (reference sequence). CDR3 length: 14 residues. V was cut by 3 bases and J by 6 bases, with 12 bases left in between. CDR3 in DNA: TGTGCCTGGAGGCAGGCGAACAGTAATTCACCCCTCCACTTT. This encodes CAWRQANSNSPLHF.

J is TRBJ1-6 and V is TRBV6-5; D ambiguous. CDR3 size: 14 residues. The germline V and J ends were trimmed by 10 bases and 6 bases, with 16 bases remaining between them. Per the germline V gene, CDR1 is MNHEY and CDR2 is SVGAGI. The CDR3 DNA reads TGTGCCACCCGAGGAGGCAGGCTTAATTCACCCCTCCACTTT. Protein sequence: CATRGGRLNSPLHF.

This chain links TRBV2 with TRBJ1-2; D is unresolved. Germline V gene sequence: CDR1 SNHLY, CDR2 FYNNEI. The V end was cut by 8 bases, the J end by 3 bases, with 13 bases between. The CDR3 is 13 amino acids. CDR3: CASLEDRDYGYTF. Written as DNA, the CDR3 is TGTGCCAGCCTAGAGGACCGCGACTATGGCTACACCTTC. The whole variable domain, filled in from reference TRBV2 and TRBJ1-2, reads EPEVTQTPSHQVTQMGQEVILRCVPISNHLYFYWYRQILGQKVEFLVSFYNNEISEKSEIFDDQFSVERPDGSNFTLKIRSTKLEDSAMYFCASLEDRDYGYTFGSGTRLTVV.

This clone was seen a single time. The chain links TRBV30 to TRBJ1-4; D is unclear. With 0 bases removed from V and 4 bases from J, the gap between germline ends came to 3 bases. The CDR3 contains 12 residues. Germline values: CDR1 GTSNPN, CDR2 SVGIG (reference sequence). The CDR3, as DNA: TGTGCCTGGAGTGTGATTAATGAAAAACTGTTTTTT. It encodes CAWSVINEKLFF.

The chain is built from TRBV7-2 and TRBJ2-3, with 11 nucleotides matching TRBD2. J gave up 3 bases and V 7 bases, and 3 bases lay outside the gene matches. The CDR3 sequence is 14 residues long. Germline CDR1 is SGHTA and CDR2 is FQGNSA. The CDR3, as DNA: TGTGCCAGCACAACTAGCGGGAGAACAGATACGCAGTATTTT. Residues: CASTTSGRTDTQYF.

The CDR3 reads CASSLAEGANQPQHF. CDR3 in DNA: TGTGCCAGCAGCTTAGCGGAGGGGGCTAATCAGCCCCAGCATTTT. The chain links TRBV7-9 to TRBJ1-5; 7 nucleotides line up with TRBD1. Trimming cost V 0 bases and J 4 bases; bases outside gene matches: 3. Germline V gives CDR1 SEHNR, CDR2 FQNEAQ (reference sequence). This CDR3 has 15 amino acids.

V is TRBV27 and J is TRBJ1-6; D not certain. Germline V lookup: CDR1 MNHEY, CDR2 SMNVEV (reference sequence). The V end was cut by 7 bases, the J end by 4 bases, with 11 bases between. This CDR3 is 14 amino acids long. The CDR3 region is CASTRTDYNSPLHF. The CDR3 nucleotides read TGTGCCAGCACCCGGACGGATTATAATTCACCCCTCCACTTT.

The chain recombines TRBV6-5 with TRBJ1-2; D is unclear. This CDR3 region has 14 residues. Trimming took 2 bases from V and 4 from J, leaving 11 bases between them. From germline, CDR1 is MNHEY and CDR2 SVGAGI. CDR3 nucleotide sequence: TGTGCCAGCAGTTACGACGCCAGCGGCTATGGCTACACCTTC. Its protein is CASSYDASGYGYTF.

The genes are TRBV6-5 and TRBJ1-2; D uncertain. The ends were cut back, 2 bases at V and 8 bases at J, with 15 bases in the middle. Germline V gene data show CDR1 as MNHEY and CDR2 as SVGAGI. CDR3 size: 14 residues. The CDR3, as DNA: TGTGCCAGCAGTTACCGACGCGGGATGGAAGGCTACACCTTC. Residues: CASSYRRGMEGYTF.

The chain is built from TRBV10-3 and TRBJ1-2; 7 nucleotides line up with TRBD1. Germline trimming cut 2 bases from V and 8 bases from J; bases unmatched to any gene: 5. CDR3 length: 13 residues. In germline, CDR1 is ENHRY, CDR2 SYGVKD. As DNA, the CDR3 is TGTGCCATCAGTGAGCCCCGGGACAGCGGCTACACCTTC. This translates into CAISEPRDSGYTF.

CDR3 sequence reads: CASSYSFPPGQPQHF. Here the CDR3 DNA reads TGTGCCAGCAGTTACTCATTCCCGCCCGGTCAGCCCCAGCATTTT. The rearrangement uses TRBV27 and TRBJ1-5; D unresolved. Germline V lookup: CDR1 MNHEY, CDR2 SMNVEV (reference sequence). Trimming removed 4 bases from V and 6 bases from J, with 16 bases in between. This CDR3 has 15 amino acids.

The chain recombines TRBV10-3 with TRBJ1-6, with 9 bases that match TRBD1. The CDR3 consists of 14 residues. From germline, CDR1 is ENHRY and CDR2 SYGVKD. V was clipped by 4 bases and J by 9 bases; unmatched bases: 4. Here the CDR3 reads CAISAGTGSSPLHF. CDR3 in DNA: TGTGCCATCAGTGCCGGGACAGGGAGTTCACCCCTCCACTTT.

V usage is TRBV5-6 and J usage is TRBJ2-2; D perhaps matches TRBD1 (5 bases). Germline CDR1 reads SGHDT; CDR2 reads YYEEEE. The CDR3 is 15 residues long. Trimming shortened V by 3 bases and J by 3 bases, and 12 bases separated the two germline ends. Here the CDR3 DNA reads TGTGCCAGCAGCTCGATAACAGGCGACACCGGGGAGCTGTTTTTT. It codes for CASSSITGDTGELFF.

This chain links TRBV6-5 with TRBJ1-1; D gene ambiguous. CDR3 length equals 13 residues. V gave up 6 bases and J gave up 7 bases, with 15 bases separating them. Germline V gives CDR1 MNHEY, CDR2 SVGAGI. The CDR3 nucleotides read TGTGCCAGCAGCCCCCGACCAGAGGGTGAAGCTTTCTTT. Translated, it gives CASSPRPEGEAFF.

This chain joins TRBV19 and TRBJ1-4, with no clear D. The CDR3 is 14 amino acids. Between the trimmed V and J ends, which lost 3 bases and 2 bases, there was a span of 7 bases. Germline assignment: CDR1 LNHDA and CDR2 SQIVND (reference sequence). The CDR3 bases are TGTGCCAGTAGTATGACGATGACTAATGAAAAACTGTTTTTT. It codes for CASSMTMTNEKLFF.

The V and J genes are TRBV15 and TRBJ1-1; no reliable D call. There are 13 residues in the CDR3. Germline CDR1 LNHNV, CDR2 YYDKDF (reference sequence). V was pared by 1 base and J by 6 bases, with 9 bases between. DNA for the CDR3: TGTGCCACCAGCAGAGGGACCCCCTCTGAAGCTTTCTTT. This sequence encodes CATSRGTPSEAFF.

This rearrangement joins TRBV7-6 to TRBJ2-1; 7 nucleotides line up with TRBD2. Germline V gene sequence: CDR1 SGHVS, CDR2 FNYEAQ. Trimming cost V 8 bases and J 5 bases; bases outside gene matches: 12. This CDR3 is 15 amino acids long. CDR3 residues: CASALGLAENNEQFF. The CDR3 DNA is TGTGCCAGCGCCCTGGGCCTAGCGGAAAACAATGAGCAGTTCTTC.

This sequence joins TRBV19 and TRBJ1-5; D unresolved. The CDR3 extends over 15 amino acids. Trimming removed 6 bases from V and 1 base from J, with 13 bases in between. The germline V gene encodes CDR1 LNHDA and CDR2 SQIVND (reference sequence). The CDR3 nucleotides are TGTGCCAGTAGAGCGACGGGCGGCAGCAATCAGCCCCAGCATTTT. This codes for CASRATGGSNQPQHF.

The chain employs TRBV7-9 and TRBJ2-7; D is perhaps TRBD1 (6 bases). Germline loops: CDR1 SEHNR, CDR2 FQNEAQ (reference sequence). CDR3 length: 18 amino acids. The V end was cut by 1 base, the J end by 3 bases, with 22 bases between. The CDR3 loop reads CASSLGVLGAGQHYEQYF. CDR3 nucleotide sequence: TGTGCCAGCAGCTTAGGGGTCTTGGGGGCAGGACAACACTACGAGCAGTACTTC.

The CDR3 here is CASSSAKGAYEQYF. CDR3 bases: TGTGCCAGCAGCTCCGCAAAGGGGGCCTACGAGCAGTACTTC. The gene calls are TRBV7-9 and TRBJ2-7, with a tentative D call TRBD1 (6 bases). Germline CDR1 is SEHNR and CDR2 is FQNEAQ (reference sequence). There are 14 residues in the CDR3. V lost 4 bases and J 2 bases, leaving 12 bases between the germline ends.

The chain carries TRBV5-1 and TRBJ2-5, with D perhaps TRBD1 or TRBD2 (5 bases each). In germline, CDR1 is SGHRS, CDR2 YFSETQ. The length of the CDR3 is 17 residues. The V gene lost 0 bases and the J gene lost 0 bases, with 15 bases spanning the gap. CDR3 loop: CASSLERGGPNQETQYF. As DNA, the CDR3 is TGCGCCAGCAGCTTGGAGAGGGGCGGGCCGAACCAAGAGACCCAGTACTTC.

This chain uses TRBV6-1 with TRBJ1-4; D may be TRBD1 (5 bases). Germline values: CDR1 MNHNS, CDR2 SASEGT. The V gene lost 4 bases and the J gene lost 7 bases, with 13 bases spanning the gap. The CDR3 is 14 amino acids. In DNA form, the CDR3 reads TGTGCCAGCAGTGGGGGGGACGGAACTGAAAAACTGTTTTTT. This codes for CASSGGDGTEKLFF.